This T cell receptor beta chain was identified in a study of shared clonotypes between healthy human individuals. General study points: Only blood was sampled; tissue repertoires likely differ. Clonotypes not shared had lower generation probabilities than those common to all four donors.

The V gene's germline CDR1 is SGHRS and CDR2 YFSETQ. CDR3 length: 13 residues. V shed 2 bases and J shed 4 bases, with 9 bases lying between them. In the case of this clone: Its antigen remains unidentified.

The genomic DNA of each subset was split evenly across several immunoSEQ plates. Method: immunoSEQ multiplex PCR; TCRdb's copy keeps in-frame clones and lacks some. Of 300,000 to 400,000 clones listed, about nine tenths are singletons. Sequenced: memory CD8+ T cells sorted from blood. Described subset: CD45RO+ cells pooled with CCR7-negative TemRA cells. The chain combines TRBV5-1 with TRBJ2-5; D is possibly TRBD1 or TRBD2 (6 bases each). This clonotype was sampled from a man aged 18 to 29 in good health. CDR3 nucleotides: TGCGCCAGCAGCTTCTGGGGGGCAGAGACCCAGTACTTC. The encoded protein is CASSFWGAETQYF. The full variable domain, in which reference TRBV5-1 and TRBJ2-5 provide the parts outside the CDR3, is KAGVTQTPRYLIKTRGQQVTLSCSPISGHRSVSWYQQTPGQGLQFLFEYFSETQRNKGNFPGRFSGRQFSNSRSEMNVSTLELGDSALYLCASSFWGAETQYFGPGTRLLVL.